These T cell receptor beta chains were read from a single sample in a study of coeliac disease. Generated by immunoSEQ multiplex PCR, the TCRdb table keeps only in-frame clones and is missing some. The sample includes 3,500 to 4,500 clones, approximately 58% of them seen just once. Sequencing was performed on lymphocytes from the gut lamina propria. Receptors were obtained from a man aged 70 or older without celiac disease. Both conserved end residues are part of each CDR3. A D gene is named only where the DNA matches it firmly. For some rows the clone size is stated as once, few or many, or as a class when expanded; others skip it.

-,TRBV2,-,TRBJ2-2,TGTGCCAGCAGTTACAGGGACACCGGGGAGCTGTTTTTT,CASSYRDTGELFF
-,TRBV5-1,-,TRBJ2-5,TGCGCCAGCAGCTTCGGGCTGGCCTCGGGGGAGACCCAGTACTTC,CASSFGLASGETQYF
once,TRBV18,TRBD2,TRBJ2-3,TGTGCCAGCTCACCCGGACTAGCGGGGGCAGATACGCAGTATTTT,CASSPGLAGADTQYF
-,TRBV6-1,TRBD2,TRBJ2-5,TGTGCCAGCAAAGCGGGGGGCCCGCAAGAGACCCAGTACTTC,CASKAGGPQETQYF
few,TRBV6-5,TRBD1,TRBJ2-7,TGTGCCAGCAGTTTGACAGGGGAGCGCGAGCAGTACTTC,CASSLTGEREQYF
few,TRBV5-1,-,TRBJ2-7,TGCGCCAGCAGCTTTTCCACAGGGTTCTACGAGCAGTACTTC,CASSFSTGFYEQYF
few,TRBV5-5,TRBD1,TRBJ2-3,TGTGCCAGCAGTTTGGACAGGCGGTTCACAGATACGCAGTATTTT,CASSLDRRFTDTQYF
-,TRBV6-6,TRBD1,TRBJ1-2,TGTGCCAGCAGGCTCACTACGGGACAGGGTAAAGGCTACACCTTC,CASRLTTGQGKGYTF
-,TRBV28,TRBD2,TRBJ2-5,TGTGCCAGCAGTTTAACCAGCGGGGGGGTAAAGACCCAGTACTTC,CASSLTSGGVKTQYF
few,TRBV6-5,-,TRBJ2-1,TGTGCCAGCAGTTACTCGATTGGCGGGTACTACAATGAGCAGTTCTTC,CASSYSIGGYYNEQFF
-,TRBV5-4,TRBD1,TRBJ1-1,TGTGCCAGCAGCCCTCGGACAGGGGAGGGTACTGAAGCTTTCTTT,CASSPRTGEGTEAFF
-,TRBV18,TRBD1,TRBJ2-5,TGTGCCAGCTCACCAGTCCAGGGGGCTCTCGGGGAGACCCAGTACTTC,CASSPVQGALGETQYF
-,TRBV2,-,TRBJ2-2,TGTGCCAGCAGGGGCGGAGGGAGGGGGACCGGGGAGCTGTTTTTT,CASRGGGRGTGELFF
-,TRBV7-8,TRBD2,TRBJ2-2,TGTGCCAGCAGCTTAGCCCCCATGGCTAGCGGGGGGGCGGGCACCGGGGAGCTGTTTTTT,CASSLAPMASGGAGTGELFF
-,TRBV5-4,-,TRBJ1-2,TGTGCCAGCAGCTTGGCCGGGGGGTATGGCTACACCTTC,CASSLAGGYGYTF
-,TRBV5-4,-,TRBJ2-7,TGTGCCAGCAGCTTGGCAAGGCAGGGCTCCTACGAGCAGTACTTC,CASSLARQGSYEQYF
-,TRBV6-6,TRBD1,TRBJ2-3,TGTGCCAGCAGCTCCGGGACAGGGCAAGATACGCAGTATTTT,CASSSGTGQDTQYF
-,TRBV5-5,-,TRBJ2-7,TGTGCCAGCAGCTTGGGAGTGACAGGATCAACCTACGAGCAGTACTTC,CASSLGVTGSTYEQYF
-,TRBV5-5,-,TRBJ2-6,TGTGCCAGCAGCTTGGGCCAGGTATACTCTGGGGCCAACGTCCTGACTTTC,CASSLGQVYSGANVLTF
-,TRBV5-3,-,TRBJ1-5,TGTGCCAGAAGCCTCGTTTATAGCAATCAGCCCCAGCATTTT,CARSLVYSNQPQHF
-,TRBV4-2,-,TRBJ2-2,TGTGCCAGCAGCCAAGTCGGCGGGAACACCGGGGAGCTGTTTTTT,CASSQVGGNTGELFF
-,TRBV5-1,TRBD1,TRBJ1-1,TGCGCCAGCAGTTGGGGGACAGAGACGAACACTGAAGCTTTCTTT,CASSWGTETNTEAFF
-,TRBV19,-,TRBJ1-6,TGTGCCAGTAACCTAAAGGGGACCTATAATTCACCCCTCCACTTT,CASNLKGTYNSPLHF